Ten or more counts support the clone carrying this T cell receptor beta chain. What it recognizes is unknown. The sample is drawn from a study of T cells after yellow fever vaccination. Points from the study as a whole: Shared CD4/CD8 clonotypes were a small share, likely from convergent recombination. Contamination of FACS-sorted repertoires by abundant clonotypes from the bulk population could occur.

There are 15 residues in the CDR3. CDR1 and CDR2 (germline): SGHTA, FQGNSA. Deletions cut 4 bases from V and 0 bases from J, with 10 bases between. For TCR, cDNA came from 5'RACE template switching, which added a universal primer site and UMIs. TCRdb called the 5' RACE reads again in MiXCR, with one record for every CDR3 protein. This sample has a few hundred thousand distinct CDR3 sequences, with around 6.7% found just once. Sample: CD4+ T cells sorted from PBMCs, taken on the day of the yellow fever booster vaccination. The receptor was derived from a man younger than 40 who received the YFV17D yellow fever vaccine. The rearrangement links TRBV7-2 to TRBJ2-1, with no clear D. The CDR3 DNA sequence: TGTGCCAGCAGCTCCGTAAGGAGCTCCTACAATGAGCAGTTCTTC. This codes for CASSSVRSSYNEQFF.